The next 17 T cell receptor beta chains were all read from a single sample in a study of blood T cell repertoires in COVID-19. Sequenced by immunoSEQ multiplex PCR; TCRdb stores in-frame clones only, minus some. The sample consists of about 140,000 clones, around 90% of them appearing once. The sequencing sample was made of peripheral blood. The receptors originated from an older woman with acute or convalescent COVID-19.

In nucleotides, the CDR3 is TGTGCCAGCAGTGCCCAGTCGGGCTACGAGCAGTACTTC. Translation: CASSAQSGYEQYF. The V gene is TRBV2, the J gene TRBJ2-7, with D unresolved. The CDR3 has 13 residues. The V gene's germline CDR1 is SNHLY and CDR2 FYNNEI. The V and J ends lost 4 bases and 3 bases respectively, with 10 bases between them.

The chain uses TRBV3-1 (or the pseudogene TRBV3-2) and TRBJ2-5, with D maybe TRBD2 (5 bases). This CDR3 contains 17 residues. V was shortened by 4 bases and J by 4 bases, with 22 bases between the two germline ends. Germline V lookup: CDR1 LGHDT, CDR2 YNNKEL (reference sequence). The CDR3 here is CASSRQPVIHRGETQYF. For the CDR3, the DNA is TGTGCCAGCAGCCGTCAACCCGTGATCCATCGGGGAGAGACCCAGTACTTC.

The chain combines TRBV6-2 or TRBV6-3 with TRBJ2-1; 8 bases match TRBD1. CDR3 length: 16 amino acids. Trimming at V came to 1 base and at J to 1 base, leaving 3 bases not matched to a gene. Germline V gene lookup returns CDR1 MNHEY and CDR2 SVGEGT. This chain's CDR3 is CASSYFDRGSYNEQFF. CDR3 DNA sequence: TGTGCCAGCAGTTACTTCGACAGGGGATCCTACAATGAGCAGTTCTTC.

The rearrangement joins TRBV7-2 to TRBJ1-6, with 10 bases lining up with TRBD1. This CDR3 region has 19 residues. Germline CDR1 SGHTA, CDR2 FQGNSA. Trimming cost V 4 bases and J 1 base; bases outside gene matches: 10. CDR3 region: CASSSPKTGGLSYNSPLHF. CDR3 sequence (DNA): TGTGCCAGCAGCTCCCCCAAGACAGGGGGCTTATCCTATAATTCACCCCTCCACTTT.

This chain links TRBV24-1 with TRBJ1-5; D is possibly TRBD1 (5 bases). Germline lookup yields CDR1 KGHDR and CDR2 SFDVKD. This CDR3 comprises 14 residues. Trimming cost V 10 bases and J 6 bases, with 18 bases left between them. The CDR3 loop reads CATLYPRVGQPQHF. CDR3 bases: TGTGCCACGCTTTATCCCAGGGTTGGTCAGCCCCAGCATTTT.

V gene TRBV5-4 combines with J gene TRBJ2-7; a weak D match, TRBD1 (5 bases). Trimming shortened V by 4 bases and J by 6 bases, and 11 bases separated the two germline ends. Per germline, CDR1 SGHNT and CDR2 YYREEE (reference sequence). This CDR3 region has 12 residues. The CDR3 spells CASSADSGEQYF. The CDR3 coding sequence is TGTGCCAGCAGCGCCGACAGTGGCGAGCAGTACTTC.

The CDR3 protein is CASSLEGQGFYEQYF. In DNA, the CDR3 is TGCGCCAGCAGCTTGGAAGGACAGGGGTTTTACGAGCAGTACTTC. The chain links TRBV5-1 to TRBJ2-7, with TRBD1 matching over 9 bases. J lost 4 bases, V lost 0 bases, and 5 bases had no gene match. The V gene's germline CDR1 is SGHRS and CDR2 YFSETQ. This CDR3 is built from 15 residues.

The chain couples TRBV4-3 to TRBJ2-1, with D hard to call. From germline, CDR1 is LGHNA and CDR2 YSLEER. There are 12 residues in the CDR3. Trimming pared 0 bases from V and 8 bases from J, leaving 5 bases between. Here the CDR3 DNA reads TGCGCCAGCAGCCAAGATCGGGATGAGCAGTTCTTC. Its protein is CASSQDRDEQFF.

The gene calls are TRBV7-2 and TRBJ1-5, with D possibly matching TRBD1 (6 bases). CDR1 is SGHTA, CDR2 FQGNSA, per germline. V was clipped by 1 base and J by 4 bases, with 17 bases between them. CDR3 size: 17 residues. This CDR3 reads CASSLGPGRGTNQPQHF. The CDR3 bases are TGTGCCAGCAGCTTAGGTCCAGGCAGGGGCACTAATCAGCCCCAGCATTTT.

This clone was recorded only once. The CDR3 protein is CASSPPKGLAGDNEQFF. In DNA, the CDR3 is TGTGCCAGCAGCCCCCCGAAGGGACTAGCGGGGGACAATGAGCAGTTCTTC. The rearrangement uses TRBV11-2 and TRBJ2-1; TRBD2 matches at 14 bases. V shed 5 bases and J 5 bases; nucleotides not matched to a gene: 8. The CDR3 contains 17 residues. The V gene's germline CDR1 is SGHAT and CDR2 FQNNGV.

This chain joins TRBV19 and TRBJ2-1; TRBD1 aligns across 7 bases. V shed 5 bases and J 1 base; nucleotides not matched to a gene: 8. This CDR3 spans 16 amino acids. Looked up from germline, CDR1 is LNHDA and CDR2 is SQIVND (reference sequence). Here the CDR3 DNA reads TGTGCCAGTAGTTCCCCCCACAGGGGATCCTACAATGAGCAGTTCTTC. The encoded protein is CASSSPHRGSYNEQFF.

The chain couples TRBV7-2 to TRBJ2-7, with 12 positions matching TRBD2. The CDR3 covers 15 residues. The germline V gene encodes CDR1 SGHTA and CDR2 FQGNSA. After removal of 5 bases from V and 3 bases from J, the junction contained 5 bases not matched to a gene. CDR3 bases: TGTGCCAGCAGCGCCCAACTAGCGGGGGGCTACGAGCAGTACTTC. It codes for CASSAQLAGGYEQYF.

The genes are TRBV7-3 and TRBJ2-3; 7 bases are shared with TRBD1. J was trimmed by 4 bases and V by 5 bases; bases with no gene match: 6. CDR1 and CDR2 from the germline V gene are SGHTA and FQGTGA. The CDR3 contains 14 residues. The CDR3: CASSPSTGPDTQYF. CDR3 DNA: TGTGCCAGCAGCCCCTCGACAGGGCCAGATACGCAGTATTTT.

This sequence joins TRBV7-2 and TRBJ2-7, with TRBD2 matching 15 bases. The CDR3 sequence is 16 residues long. The V and J ends lost 6 bases and 2 bases, in that order; junction bases with no gene match: 5. Germline-derived CDR1 and CDR2 are SGHTA and FQGNSA. The CDR3 sequence is CASSPGLAGGPYEQYF. Written as DNA, the CDR3 is TGTGCCAGCAGTCCCGGACTAGCGGGGGGGCCCTACGAGCAGTACTTC. Together with reference TRBV7-2 and TRBJ2-7, the CDR3 gives the full variable domain: GAGVSQSPSNKVTEKGKDVELRCDPISGHTALYWYRQSLGQGLEFLIYFQGNSAPDKSGLPSDRFSAERTGGSVSTLTIQRTQQEDSAVYLCASSPGLAGGPYEQYFGPGTRLTVT.

The CDR3 sequence: CASSQDLRVGAEAFF. CDR3 coding DNA: TGTGCCAGCAGCCAAGATTTGAGGGTGGGTGCTGAAGCTTTCTTT. The rearrangement links TRBV6-5 to TRBJ1-1; no definite D call. Germline V gene lookup returns CDR1 MNHEY and CDR2 SVGAGI. The V gene lost 6 bases and the J gene lost 6 bases, with 20 bases spanning the gap. The CDR3 is 15 amino acids.

As DNA, the CDR3 is TGTGCCAGCAGTCCCGTTTCGGGAACGACCTACGAGCAGTACTTC. This encodes CASSPVSGTTYEQYF. The V gene is TRBV28, the J gene TRBJ2-7; perhaps TRBD2 as D (5 bases). Germline assignment: CDR1 MDHEN and CDR2 SYDVKM. This CDR3 comprises 15 residues. Trimming removed 5 bases from V and 2 bases from J, with 16 bases in between.

CDR3 sequence reads: CAWSDDGVSTDTQYF. Here the CDR3 DNA reads TGTGCCTGGAGTGATGACGGGGTGAGCACAGATACGCAGTATTTT. This chain connects TRBV30 to TRBJ2-3, with D possibly TRBD2 on 5 matching bases. Looked up from germline, CDR1 is GTSNPN and CDR2 is SVGIG (reference sequence). The CDR3 extends over 15 amino acids. V shed 1 base and J shed 0 bases, with 11 bases lying between them.